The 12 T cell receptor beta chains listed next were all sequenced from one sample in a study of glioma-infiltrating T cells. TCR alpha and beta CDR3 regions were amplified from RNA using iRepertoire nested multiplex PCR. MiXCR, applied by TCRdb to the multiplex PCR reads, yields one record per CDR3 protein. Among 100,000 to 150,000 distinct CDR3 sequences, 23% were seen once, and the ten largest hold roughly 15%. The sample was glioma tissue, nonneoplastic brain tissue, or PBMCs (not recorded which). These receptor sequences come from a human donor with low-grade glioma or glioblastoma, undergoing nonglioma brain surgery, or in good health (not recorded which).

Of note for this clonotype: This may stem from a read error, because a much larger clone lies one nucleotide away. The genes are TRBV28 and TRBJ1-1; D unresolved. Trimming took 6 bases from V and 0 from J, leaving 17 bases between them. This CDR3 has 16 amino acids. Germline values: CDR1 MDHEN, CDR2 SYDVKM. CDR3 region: CASRNPGTRVNTEAFF. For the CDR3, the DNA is TGTGCCAGCAGGAACCCCGGCACCCGGGTGAACACTGAAGCTTTCTTT. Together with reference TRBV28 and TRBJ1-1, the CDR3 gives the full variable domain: DVKVTQSSRYLVKRTGEKVFLECVQDMDHENMFWYRQDPGLGLRLIYFSYDVKMKEKGDIPEGYSVSREKKERFSLILESASTNQTSMYLCASRNPGTRVNTEAFFGQGTRLTVV.

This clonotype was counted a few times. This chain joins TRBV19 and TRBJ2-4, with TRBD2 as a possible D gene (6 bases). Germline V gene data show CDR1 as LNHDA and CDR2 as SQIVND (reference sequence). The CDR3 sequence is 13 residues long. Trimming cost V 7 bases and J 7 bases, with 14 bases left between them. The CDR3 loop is CASTGGVGNIQYF. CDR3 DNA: TGTGCCAGTACCGGGGGTGTGGGCAACATTCAGTACTTC.

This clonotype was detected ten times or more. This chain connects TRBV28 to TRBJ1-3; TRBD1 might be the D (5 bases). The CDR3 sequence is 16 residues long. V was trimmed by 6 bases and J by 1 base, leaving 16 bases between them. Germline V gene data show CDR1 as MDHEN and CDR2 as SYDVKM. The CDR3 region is CASSTIGARSGNTIYF. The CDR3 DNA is TGTGCCAGCAGCACTATTGGGGCCCGATCTGGAAACACCATATATTTT.

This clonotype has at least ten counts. The CDR3 here is CASSRTSGRARTDTQYF. Written as DNA, the CDR3 is TGTGCCAGCAGTCGGACTAGCGGGAGGGCCCGGACAGATACGCAGTATTTT. The chain couples TRBV7-2 to TRBJ2-3, with TRBD2 matching over 15 bases. The CDR3 consists of 17 residues. The V gene end was trimmed by 6 bases and the J gene end by 3 bases; junction bases not matched to a gene: 7. The germline V gene encodes CDR1 SGHTA and CDR2 FQGNSA.

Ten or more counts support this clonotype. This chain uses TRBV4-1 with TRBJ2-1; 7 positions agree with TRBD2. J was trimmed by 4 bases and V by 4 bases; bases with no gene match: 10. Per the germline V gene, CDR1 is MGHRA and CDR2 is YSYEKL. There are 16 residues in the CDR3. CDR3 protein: CASSLKERDSYNEQFF. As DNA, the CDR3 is TGCGCCAGCAGCCTAAAGGAGCGGGATTCTTACAATGAGCAGTTCTTC.

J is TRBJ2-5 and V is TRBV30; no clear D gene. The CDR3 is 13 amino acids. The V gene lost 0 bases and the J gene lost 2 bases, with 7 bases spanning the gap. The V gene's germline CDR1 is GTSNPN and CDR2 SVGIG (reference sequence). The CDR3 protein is CAWSVTVQETQYF. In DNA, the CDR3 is TGTGCCTGGAGTGTAACGGTACAAGAGACCCAGTACTTC.

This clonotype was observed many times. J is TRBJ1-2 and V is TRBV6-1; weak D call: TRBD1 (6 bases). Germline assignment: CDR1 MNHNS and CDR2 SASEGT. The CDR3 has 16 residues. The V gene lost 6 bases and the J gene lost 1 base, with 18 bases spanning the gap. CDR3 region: CASSPRTAYLNYGYTF. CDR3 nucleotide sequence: TGTGCCAGCAGCCCGAGGACAGCGTACCTTAACTATGGCTACACCTTC.

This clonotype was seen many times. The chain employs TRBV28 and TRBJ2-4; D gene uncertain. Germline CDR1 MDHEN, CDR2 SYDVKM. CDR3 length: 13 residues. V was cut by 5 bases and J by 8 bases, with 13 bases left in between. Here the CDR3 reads CASSPQSPDIQYF. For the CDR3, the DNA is TGTGCCAGCAGTCCCCAGAGCCCGGACATTCAGTACTTC. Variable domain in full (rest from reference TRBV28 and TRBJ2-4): DVKVTQSSRYLVKRTGEKVFLECVQDMDHENMFWYRQDPGLGLRLIYFSYDVKMKEKGDIPEGYSVSREKKERFSLILESASTNQTSMYLCASSPQSPDIQYFGAGTRLSVL.

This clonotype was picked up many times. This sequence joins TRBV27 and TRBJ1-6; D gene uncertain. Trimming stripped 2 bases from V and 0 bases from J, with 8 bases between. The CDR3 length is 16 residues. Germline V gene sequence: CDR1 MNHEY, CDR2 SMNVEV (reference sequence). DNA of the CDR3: TGTGCCAGCAGTTTAGGACCCGTCTCCTATAATTCACCCCTCCACTTT. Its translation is CASSLGPVSYNSPLHF.

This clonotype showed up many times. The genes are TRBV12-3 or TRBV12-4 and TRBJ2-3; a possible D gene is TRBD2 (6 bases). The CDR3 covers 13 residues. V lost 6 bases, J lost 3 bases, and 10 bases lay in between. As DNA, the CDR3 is TGTGCCAGCAGACCTCTAGCGACAGATACGCAGTATTTT. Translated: CASRPLATDTQYF.

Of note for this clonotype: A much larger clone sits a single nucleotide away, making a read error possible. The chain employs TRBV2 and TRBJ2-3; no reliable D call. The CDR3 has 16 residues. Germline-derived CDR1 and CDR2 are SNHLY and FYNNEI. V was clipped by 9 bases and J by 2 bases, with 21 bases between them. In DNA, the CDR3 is TGTGCCAGAATCGAACTTGGTAGGCATAACACAGATACGCAGTATTTT. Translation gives CARIELGRHNTDTQYF.

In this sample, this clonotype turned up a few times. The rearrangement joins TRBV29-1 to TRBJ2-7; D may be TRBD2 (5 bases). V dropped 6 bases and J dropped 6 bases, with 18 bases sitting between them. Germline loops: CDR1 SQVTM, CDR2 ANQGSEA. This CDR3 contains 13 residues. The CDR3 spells CSVGAAFSAEQYF. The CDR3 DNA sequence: TGCAGCGTGGGAGCTGCGTTCAGTGCCGAGCAGTACTTC.